Below, 20 T cell receptor beta chains from the same sample are listed, as sequenced in a study of shared clonotypes between healthy human individuals. Method: immunoSEQ multiplex PCR; TCRdb's copy keeps in-frame clones and lacks some. This repertoire shows 2 million to 2.5 million clones, 90% to 97% found once; its top ten account for approximately 0.13%. Sequenced material: naive CD4+ T cells sorted from blood. This sample's subset: CD45RA+ positively selected. The source of these receptors is a man aged 18 to 29 in good health.

In this sample, this clone turned up once. CDR3 protein: CASTYDDRGGTEAFF. The CDR3 nucleotides read TGTGCCAGCACTTACGACGACAGGGGTGGGACTGAAGCTTTCTTT. This chain uses TRBV28 with TRBJ1-1, with 8 bases lining up with TRBD1. Germline trimming cut 7 bases from V and 5 bases from J; bases unmatched to any gene: 12. CDR1 MDHEN and CDR2 SYDVKM come from the germline V gene. The CDR3 runs 15 residues.

This chain links TRBV5-1 with TRBJ2-1, with a tentative D call TRBD2 (6 bases). Trimming shortened V by 0 bases and J by 6 bases, and 10 bases separated the two germline ends. Germline V gene sequence: CDR1 SGHRS, CDR2 YFSETQ. The CDR3 extends over 14 amino acids. The CDR3: CASSLDVGGNEQFF. CDR3 nucleotide sequence: TGCGCCAGCAGCTTGGACGTGGGGGGCAATGAGCAGTTCTTC.

A word on this clone: This sample includes further DNA sequences coding for the same CDR3. The rearrangement uses TRBV7-9 and TRBJ2-5; the D is unclear. Germline CDR1 SEHNR, CDR2 FQNEAQ (reference sequence). Trimming took 2 bases from V and 0 from J, leaving 7 bases between them. The CDR3 consists of 14 residues. CDR3: CASSLWLDQETQYF. CDR3 in DNA: TGTGCCAGCAGCTTATGGTTGGACCAAGAGACCCAGTACTTC.

This clone was seen only once. This chain connects TRBV7-2 to TRBJ2-7; 10 nucleotides agree with TRBD2. The CDR3 is 15 amino acids. The trim removed 5 bases at V and 4 bases at J, leaving 8 bases unmatched. Germline CDR1 and CDR2: SGHTA and FQGNSA. The CDR3 region has the DNA TGTGCCAGCAGCCGAACCCTAGCGGGGGCTTACGAGCAGTACTTC. Protein: CASSRTLAGAYEQYF.

The CDR3 region is CASGGGNTIYF. CDR3 nucleotide sequence: TGTGCCAGCGGAGGGGGAAACACCATATATTTT. V usage is TRBV6-5 and J usage is TRBJ1-3; D ambiguous. The V gene lost 8 bases and the J gene lost 4 bases, with 6 bases spanning the gap. Germline-derived CDR1 and CDR2 are MNHEY and SVGAGI. CDR3 length: 11 amino acids.

This clone came up once. The chain employs TRBV5-6 and TRBJ1-1; D not resolved. The CDR3 is 14 residues long. From germline, CDR1 is SGHDT and CDR2 YYEEEE. V gave up 6 bases and J gave up 0 bases, with 12 bases separating them. The CDR3 DNA is TGTGCCAGCACCCCAGGACGTTTGAACACTGAAGCTTTCTTT. Its translation: CASTPGRLNTEAFF.

The rearrangement links TRBV28 to TRBJ2-7; D unresolved. The CDR3 covers 15 residues. Per the germline V gene, CDR1 is MDHEN and CDR2 is SYDVKM. V was clipped by 8 bases and J by 3 bases, with 20 bases between them. In nucleotides, the CDR3 is TGTGCCAGCTCCGCAACCCGATCAGGTGGCTACGAGCAGTACTTC. Amino acid sequence: CASSATRSGGYEQYF. Looking up the rest from reference TRBV28 and TRBJ2-7 gives the full variable domain: DVKVTQSSRYLVKRTGEKVFLECVQDMDHENMFWYRQDPGLGLRLIYFSYDVKMKEKGDIPEGYSVSREKKERFSLILESASTNQTSMYLCASSATRSGGYEQYFGPGTRLTVT.

This chain connects TRBV11-2 to TRBJ1-2; weak D call: TRBD1 (6 bases). CDR1 and CDR2 from the germline V gene are SGHAT and FQNNGV. V lost 3 bases to trimming and J lost 2 bases, with 7 bases between them. The CDR3 has 13 residues. The CDR3 sequence: CASSFGQNYGYTF. The DNA of the CDR3 is TGTGCCAGCAGCTTCGGACAGAACTATGGCTACACCTTC.

This clone was found once. The chain uses TRBV6-5 and TRBJ2-3; D might be TRBD1 or TRBD2, each matching 5 bases. Germline loops: CDR1 MNHEY, CDR2 SVGAGI. The CDR3 length is 12 residues. V lost 6 bases and J lost 10, with 14 bases in between. The CDR3 sequence is CASSPQRGPQYF. CDR3 nucleotides: TGTGCCAGCAGCCCCCAGAGGGGTCCGCAGTATTTT.

The chain recombines TRBV10-3 with TRBJ2-2; D tentatively fits TRBD1 or TRBD2 (6 bases each). Trimming stripped 4 bases from V and 6 bases from J, with 18 bases between. The CDR3 runs 16 residues. Germline CDR1 is ENHRY and CDR2 is SYGVKD. Here the CDR3 DNA reads TGTGCCATCAGTGTTAGGGGGGCGCGGGCGGCCGGGGAGCTGTTTTTT. As protein: CAISVRGARAAGELFF.

The CDR3, as DNA: TGTGCCAGCAGCCATAGGTGGAGACAAGAGACCCAGTACTTC. Translating it yields CASSHRWRQETQYF. The chain is built from TRBV13 and TRBJ2-5; D gene uncertain. V was shortened by 5 bases and J by 2 bases, with 12 bases between the two germline ends. The CDR3 sequence is 14 residues long. Germline V gene data show CDR1 as PRHDT and CDR2 as FYEKMQ (reference sequence).

About this clone itself: The same CDR3 is also encoded by other DNA sequences in this sample. The gene calls are TRBV18 and TRBJ1-2; D perhaps matches TRBD1 (5 bases). Per germline, CDR1 KGHSH and CDR2 LQKENI. This CDR3 is built from 12 residues. Trimming pared 2 bases from V and 7 bases from J, leaving 8 bases between. CDR3 region: CASSPEGTGYTF. CDR3 coding DNA: TGTGCCAGCTCACCAGAGGGGACTGGCTACACCTTC.

Regarding this clone: This specimen includes other DNA sequences encoding the same CDR3. The rearrangement joins TRBV7-9 to TRBJ1-1; tentatively, D is TRBD1 (6 bases). Trimming took 1 base from V and 2 from J, leaving 8 bases between them. There are 14 residues in the CDR3. CDR1 SEHNR and CDR2 FQNEAQ come from the germline V gene (reference sequence). Written as DNA, the CDR3 is TGTGCCAGCAGCTTAGGACAGGCAAACACTGAAGCTTTCTTT. Translating gives CASSLGQANTEAFF. The whole variable domain, remainder taken from reference TRBV7-9 and TRBJ1-1, is DTGVSQNPRHKITKRGQNVTFRCDPISEHNRLYWYRQTLGQGPEFLTYFQNEAQLEKSRLLSDRFSAERPKGSFSTLEIQRTEQGDSAMYLCASSLGQANTEAFFGQGTRLTVV.

The rearrangement joins TRBV7-2 to TRBJ1-2; TRBD1 is a possible D gene (5 bases). Trimming stripped 3 bases from V and 8 bases from J, with 16 bases between. Germline V CDR1 and CDR2: SGHTA, FQGNSA. The CDR3 runs 14 residues. The chain's CDR3 is CASSLNRDLLGYTF. The CDR3 bases are TGTGCCAGCAGCTTGAACCGGGACCTCTTGGGCTACACCTTC.

V gene TRBV5-4 combines with J gene TRBJ2-3, with D possibly TRBD1 on 8 matching bases. Trimming removed 4 bases at V and 5 bases at J, with 17 bases between. From germline, CDR1 is SGHNT and CDR2 YYREEE (reference sequence). The CDR3 length is 15 residues. CDR3 sequence reads: CASSRTGRGKDTQYF. The CDR3 DNA reads as TGTGCCAGCAGCCGGACAGGGAGGGGGAAAGATACGCAGTATTTT.

This sequence joins TRBV10-3 and TRBJ1-2; D is perhaps TRBD1 (5 bases). There are 14 residues in the CDR3. Trimming took 9 bases from V and 4 from J, leaving 18 bases between them. Germline V gene sequence: CDR1 ENHRY, CDR2 SYGVKD. The CDR3 is CAIADRGESYGYTF. As DNA, the CDR3 is TGTGCCATAGCCGACCGGGGGGAGAGCTATGGCTACACCTTC.

Worth noting for this clone: Other DNA sequences in this sample translate to the same CDR3. The chain has TRBV5-6 and TRBJ2-2; no clear D. CDR3 size: 13 residues. Germline CDR1 reads SGHDT; CDR2 reads YYEEEE. The V gene lost 4 bases and the J gene lost 3 bases, with 7 bases spanning the gap. The CDR3 nucleotides read TGTGCCAGCAGCCTGGCGGACACCGGGGAGCTGTTTTTT. The encoded protein is CASSLADTGELFF. The entire variable domain, with the rest obtained from reference TRBV5-6 and TRBJ2-2, is as follows: DAGVTQSPTHLIKTRGQQVTLRCSPKSGHDTVSWYQQALGQGPQFIFQYYEEEERQRGNFPDRFSGHQFPNYSSELNVNALLLGDSALYLCASSLADTGELFFGEGSRLTVL.

The rearrangement joins TRBV29-1 to TRBJ2-1, with D uncertain. The length of the CDR3 is 13 residues. V dropped 4 bases and J dropped 0 bases, with 7 bases sitting between them. Germline CDR1 SQVTM, CDR2 ANQGSEA. The CDR3 sequence: CSVGGGSYNEQFF. Written as DNA, the CDR3 is TGCAGCGTTGGTGGCGGCTCCTACAATGAGCAGTTCTTC.

This rearrangement joins TRBV27 to TRBJ2-2; D unresolved. The CDR3 is made up of 17 amino acids. V gave up 2 bases and J gave up 2 bases, with 15 bases separating them. Germline V lookup: CDR1 MNHEY, CDR2 SMNVEV (reference sequence). CDR3 coding DNA: TGTGCCAGCAGTTTAATGTTAACGACCACAAACACCGGGGAGCTGTTTTTT. It yields the protein CASSLMLTTTNTGELFF.

This clone has only one observation. The chain recombines TRBV5-5 with TRBJ1-2; 8 nucleotides align to TRBD1. The CDR3 runs 15 residues. Trimming took 5 bases from V and 2 from J; bases not matched to a gene: 8. Germline V gene sequence: CDR1 SGHKS, CDR2 YYEKEE (reference sequence). CDR3 sequence reads: CASSYGQGVNYGYTF. The CDR3 DNA follows: TGTGCCAGCAGTTACGGACAGGGTGTGAACTATGGCTACACCTTC.